Given below is one T cell receptor (beta chain) in context. These data originate in a study of blood T cell repertoires in COVID-19. Study-level background: Both acute and convalescent COVID-19 samples were obtained from the United States, Italy and Spain. Nucleic acid was either cDNA or gDNA, and it came from T cells, B-cell-depleted T cells, or PBMCs.

The authors' processing: Reference gene primer amplification yielded estimated nucleated cell counts. Using immunoSEQ multiplex PCR, the repertoire was profiled, and TCRdb retains in-frame clones only, with some absent. The DNA was the basis for D and trimming; V, J and clone size are from that table. The sample shows a few hundred thousand clones, around four fifths of them seen only once. Germline CDR1 SGHTA, CDR2 FQGTGA. There are 17 residues in the CDR3. The junction had 7 bases not matched to a gene; V was cut back by 4 bases and J by 4 bases. Sample: peripheral blood. The clonotype originates from a woman over 75 with active or convalescent COVID-19. The V and J genes are TRBV7-3 and TRBJ2-3, with 14 bases aligning to TRBD2. The DNA of the CDR3 is TGTGCCAGCAGCTGGTCCGGGACTAGCGGGAGCGCAGATACGCAGTATTTT. It encodes CASSWSGTSGSADTQYF.